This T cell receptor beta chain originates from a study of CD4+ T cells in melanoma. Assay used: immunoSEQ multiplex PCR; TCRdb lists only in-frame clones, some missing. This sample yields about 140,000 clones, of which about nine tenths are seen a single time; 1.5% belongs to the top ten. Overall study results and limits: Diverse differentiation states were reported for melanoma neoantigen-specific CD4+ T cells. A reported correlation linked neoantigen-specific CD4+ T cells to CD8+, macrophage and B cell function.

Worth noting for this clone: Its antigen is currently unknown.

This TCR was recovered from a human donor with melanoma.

The CDR3 reads CASSNRGLGNTIYF. DNA of the CDR3: TGTGCCAGCAGCAATCGGGGTCTGGGAAACACCATATATTTT. The chain carries TRBV7-9 and TRBJ1-3; D remains ambiguous. Germline CDR1 reads SEHNR; CDR2 reads FQNEAQ (reference sequence). CDR3 length: 14 residues. The ends were cut back, 5 bases at V and 4 bases at J, with 12 bases in the middle. Full variable domain (remainder filled in from reference TRBV7-9 and TRBJ1-3): DTGVSQNPRHKITKRGQNVTFRCDPISEHNRLYWYRQTLGQGPEFLTYFQNEAQLEKSRLLSDRFSAERPKGSFSTLEIQRTEQGDSAMYLCASSNRGLGNTIYFGEGSWLTVV.